The next 21 T cell receptor beta chains were all read from a single sample in a study of early T cells in non-severe SARS-CoV-2 infection. TCRdb used MiXCR to reprocess the 5' RACE reads, holding one entry per CDR3 protein. Here the sample spans approximately 58,000 distinct CDR3 sequences, 9.5% to 15% being singletons. Sequencing was performed on whole blood, taken at baseline. These TCRs come from an adult who was a healthcare worker with PCR-confirmed SARS-CoV-2 infection or an uninfected control (not recorded which).

In its sample, this clonotype was seen a few times. The junction departs from germline at one end; a sequencing error may be responsible. The chain carries TRBV11-2 and TRBJ2-7; maybe TRBD1 (6 bases). The CDR3 has 13 residues. Germline V gene data show CDR1 as SGHAT and CDR2 as FQNNGV. CDR3 DNA: TGTGCCAGCAGCTCGGACGGGACACGCCTTTTGGACTTC. This gives the protein CASSSDGTRLLDF.

A few counts support this clonotype. The gene calls are TRBV4-3 and TRBJ1-1; D ambiguous. Per germline, CDR1 LGHNA and CDR2 YSLEER. The V end lost 0 bases, the J end lost 4 bases, and 9 bases lay between the germline ends. The CDR3 spans 14 residues. CDR3 nucleotide sequence: TGCGCCAGCAGCCAAGACCGGGGAACCACTGAAGCTTTCTTT. Amino acid sequence: CASSQDRGTTEAFF.

This clonotype was picked up many times. The chain combines TRBV28 with TRBJ2-7; D is ambiguous. Trimming pared 6 bases from V and 4 bases from J, leaving 13 bases between. Per the germline V gene, CDR1 is MDHEN and CDR2 is SYDVKM. This CDR3 spans 13 amino acids. CDR3 in DNA: TGTGCCAGCAGCGGGCCCCCTAGGTACGAGCAGTACTTC. It encodes CASSGPPRYEQYF.

This clonotype occurred many times. This chain links TRBV20-1 with TRBJ2-7, with D possibly called TRBD1 or TRBD2 (5 bases each). The CDR3 totals 15 residues. The germline V gene encodes CDR1 DFQATT and CDR2 SNEGSKA (reference sequence). The V end lost 3 bases, the J end lost 3 bases, and 18 bases lay between the germline ends. The CDR3 DNA follows: TGCAGTGCTAGTTCAAGCCGGGACCATTTCTACGAGCAGTACTTC. It encodes CSASSSRDHFYEQYF.

This rearrangement joins TRBV19 to TRBJ2-2; 7 bases agree with TRBD1. J lost 7 bases, V lost 6 bases, and 11 bases had no gene match. This CDR3 contains 15 residues. Germline loops: CDR1 LNHDA, CDR2 SQIVND (reference sequence). CDR3 DNA: TGTGCCAGTAGATCGGAACAGGGGAGAGTCGGGGAGCTGTTTTTT. Translating it yields CASRSEQGRVGELFF.

The table lists this clonotype with many counts. The rearrangement uses TRBV7-8 and TRBJ2-1, with 9 bases aligning to TRBD2. The germline gives CDR1 SGHVS, CDR2 FQNEAQ. J lost 14 bases, V lost 3 bases, and 8 bases had no gene match. This CDR3 is 13 amino acids long. Here the CDR3 reads CASSLREGGEEFF. The CDR3, as DNA: TGTGCCAGCAGCTTGCGGGAGGGGGGAGAGGAGTTCTTC.

This clonotype has ten or more counts. The rearrangement uses TRBV7-2 and TRBJ2-5; unclear D gene. V was trimmed by 7 bases and J by 4 bases, leaving 10 bases between them. The CDR3 runs to 12 residues. In germline, CDR1 is SGHTA, CDR2 FQGNSA. The CDR3 loop reads CASTPMRETQYF. CDR3 sequence (DNA): TGTGCCAGCACTCCAATGCGAGAGACCCAGTACTTC.

The rearrangement joins TRBV20-1 to TRBJ2-7, with 10 nucleotides matching TRBD2. V gave up 4 bases and J gave up 7 bases; unmatched junction bases: 4. This CDR3 has 12 amino acids. Per germline, CDR1 DFQATT and CDR2 SNEGSKA (reference sequence). The CDR3 region has the DNA TGCAGTGCTAAGGGACTAGCGTGGGAGCAGTACTTC. Residues: CSAKGLAWEQYF.

The rearrangement uses TRBV6-2 or TRBV6-3 and TRBJ2-2; 10 nucleotides agree with TRBD2. CDR3 length: 16 residues. Germline CDR1 MNHEY, CDR2 SVGEGT. V was pared by 6 bases and J by 3 bases, with 7 bases of the junction left unmatched. The CDR3 protein is CASRPLAGVYTGELFF. The CDR3 DNA follows: TGTGCCAGCAGACCTCTAGCGGGAGTATACACCGGGGAGCTGTTTTTT.

The rearrangement links TRBV15 to TRBJ2-5; 7 positions match TRBD1. CDR3 size: 14 residues. Per the germline V gene, CDR1 is LNHNV and CDR2 is YYDKDF (reference sequence). Germline trimming cut 4 bases from V and 5 bases from J; bases unmatched to any gene: 7. This CDR3 is CATSIQGGRETQYF. CDR3 bases: TGTGCCACCAGCATACAAGGGGGCCGGGAGACCCAGTACTTC.

Written as DNA, the CDR3 is TGCAGTGCTAGAATAAGCGGGAGCCCTAAGGAGCAGTTCTTC. Encoded protein: CSARISGSPKEQFF. V usage is TRBV20-1 and J usage is TRBJ2-1, with 8 bases that match TRBD2. V trimming: 2 bases; J trimming: 10 bases; junction bases outside the gene matches: 10. There are 14 residues in the CDR3. Germline V gene sequence: CDR1 DFQATT, CDR2 SNEGSKA (reference sequence).

This clonotype has more than one count but fewer than ten. V and J are TRBV11-2 and TRBJ2-1; 12 nucleotides line up with TRBD2. The germline gives CDR1 SGHAT, CDR2 FQNNGV. The ends lost 0 bases at V and 4 bases at J; junction bases unmatched: 10. This CDR3 comprises 19 residues. CDR3 sequence: CASSLDTRLAGAWYNEQFF. CDR3 coding DNA: TGTGCCAGCAGCTTAGACACACGACTAGCGGGAGCATGGTACAATGAGCAGTTCTTC.

This clonotype appeared a few times. V gene TRBV4-2 combines with J gene TRBJ1-2; D remains unclear. Germline V gives CDR1 LGHNA, CDR2 YNFKEQ. V lost 4 bases and J 4 bases, leaving 13 bases between the germline ends. The length of the CDR3 is 14 residues. The DNA for the CDR3 is TGTGCCAGCAGCCCGCCAGTTGGGTTCTATGGCTACACCTTC. This encodes CASSPPVGFYGYTF.

This clonotype has at least ten counts. V usage is TRBV6-5 and J usage is TRBJ2-5; D may match TRBD1 or TRBD2 (6 bases each). V was shortened by 6 bases and J by 4 bases, with 12 bases between the two germline ends. The length of the CDR3 is 13 residues. Germline CDR1 is MNHEY and CDR2 is SVGAGI. CDR3 sequence (DNA): TGTGCCAGCAGCTGGGGGGCTAGAGAGACCCAGTACTTC. Translated: CASSWGARETQYF.

This clonotype was found a few times. The CDR3 DNA reads as TGTGCCAGCAGCTTACCGAGGCAGAACACTGAAGCTTTCTTT. Protein product: CASSLPRQNTEAFF. The chain recombines TRBV11-2 with TRBJ1-1; D gene ambiguous. The CDR3 spans 14 residues. Trimming took off 2 bases at V and 1 base at J, with 8 bases between the two ends. Germline CDR1 SGHAT, CDR2 FQNNGV. Supplemented by reference TRBV11-2 and TRBJ1-1, the full variable domain reads EAGVAQSPRYKIIEKRQSVAFWCNPISGHATLYWYQQILGQGPKLLIQFQNNGVVDDSQLPKDRFSAERLKGVDSTLKIQPAKLEDSAVYLCASSLPRQNTEAFFGQGTRLTVV.

This chain joins TRBV7-9 and TRBJ2-1; the D gene is possibly TRBD1 (5 bases). This CDR3 comprises 14 residues. Germline V gene sequence: CDR1 SEHNR, CDR2 FQNEAQ (reference sequence). Trimming shortened V by 5 bases and J by 0 bases, and 8 bases separated the two germline ends. The CDR3 sequence is CASSLRDSYNEQFF. The CDR3 coding sequence is TGTGCCAGCAGCCTCAGGGACTCCTACAATGAGCAGTTCTTC. The full variable domain, completed using reference TRBV7-9 and TRBJ2-1, is DTGVSQNPRHKITKRGQNVTFRCDPISEHNRLYWYRQTLGQGPEFLTYFQNEAQLEKSRLLSDRFSAERPKGSFSTLEIQRTEQGDSAMYLCASSLRDSYNEQFFGPGTRLTVL.

This chain joins TRBV25-1 and TRBJ2-7; D is undetermined. In germline, CDR1 is MGHDK, CDR2 SYGVNS. Trimming left V 2 bases short and J 1 base short, with 9 bases between. The CDR3 is 14 amino acids. As DNA, the CDR3 is TGTGCCAGCAGTGAACAGCTTGGATCCTACGAGCAGTACTTC. Its translation: CASSEQLGSYEQYF.

The table lists this clonotype with a few counts. The genes are TRBV14 and TRBJ2-3; the D is unclear. The V end was cut by 1 base, the J end by 7 bases, with 9 bases between. Germline V gene lookup returns CDR1 SGHDN and CDR2 FVKESK. The CDR3 length is 13 residues. CDR3 sequence (DNA): TGTGCCAGCAGCCAAGCGATGGGGAATACGCAGTATTTT. This translates into CASSQAMGNTQYF.

The chain combines TRBV11-2 with TRBJ2-1; 12 nucleotides line up with TRBD2. V trimming: 1 base; J trimming: 0 bases; junction bases outside the gene matches: 7. Germline CDR1 SGHAT, CDR2 FQNNGV. The CDR3 is 19 amino acids. The CDR3 region has the DNA TGTGCCAGCAGCTTAGGGGGGACTAGCGGGTCGAGCTCCTACAATGAGCAGTTCTTC. This sequence encodes CASSLGGTSGSSSYNEQFF.

In its sample, this clonotype was seen many times. The genes are TRBV27 and TRBJ2-2, with D possibly being TRBD2 (6 bases). The germline V gene encodes CDR1 MNHEY and CDR2 SMNVEV (reference sequence). The length of the CDR3 is 18 residues. Between the trimmed V and J ends, which lost 3 bases and 0 bases, there was a span of 17 bases. The CDR3 coding sequence is TGTGCCAGCAGTTTGGGGACTTTAAGGGGATCGAACACCGGGGAGCTGTTTTTT. It codes for CASSLGTLRGSNTGELFF.

The rearrangement joins TRBV11-2 to TRBJ2-7, with D perhaps matching TRBD1 (5 bases). This CDR3 is 15 amino acids long. Trimming removed 0 bases from V and 3 bases from J, with 12 bases in between. Germline V gene data show CDR1 as SGHAT and CDR2 as FQNNGV. CDR3 loop: CASSLDPRADYEQYF. The CDR3, as DNA: TGTGCCAGCAGCTTAGATCCCAGGGCAGACTACGAGCAGTACTTC.